This T cell receptor (beta chain) was identified in a study of T cell repertoires in cytomegalovirus infection. The wider study: Public TCR beta signatures provided an indication of both CMV infection and a matching HLA type.

TCRdb reprocessed the reads via MiXCR and lists one record per CDR3 protein. Among roughly 230,000 distinct CDR3 sequences, about 20% were seen once, and the ten largest hold 15% to 20%. This clonotype was recorded a few times. The antigen remains unidentified. Broader study findings: The study found HLA-C-restricted CMV-specific TCR beta clonotypes dominating the ex vivo response. The cumulative frequency of public TCR beta families distinguished individuals who carried CMV together with the relevant HLA.

Trimming left V 8 bases short and J 6 bases short, with 11 bases between. CDR1 MGHDK and CDR2 SYGVNS come from the germline V gene. The CDR3 covers 11 residues. The clonotype comes from a human donor in good health (CMV status not recorded). Some clones in this sample may be carry-over from other donors' samples. The sequenced sample consisted of CD8+ T cells from PBMCs. This chain uses TRBV25-1 with TRBJ2-7, with D perhaps TRBD2 (6 bases). CDR3 DNA: TGTGCCAGCGGTTTCGGGAGCGAGCAGTACTTC. The encoded protein is CASGFGSEQYF.